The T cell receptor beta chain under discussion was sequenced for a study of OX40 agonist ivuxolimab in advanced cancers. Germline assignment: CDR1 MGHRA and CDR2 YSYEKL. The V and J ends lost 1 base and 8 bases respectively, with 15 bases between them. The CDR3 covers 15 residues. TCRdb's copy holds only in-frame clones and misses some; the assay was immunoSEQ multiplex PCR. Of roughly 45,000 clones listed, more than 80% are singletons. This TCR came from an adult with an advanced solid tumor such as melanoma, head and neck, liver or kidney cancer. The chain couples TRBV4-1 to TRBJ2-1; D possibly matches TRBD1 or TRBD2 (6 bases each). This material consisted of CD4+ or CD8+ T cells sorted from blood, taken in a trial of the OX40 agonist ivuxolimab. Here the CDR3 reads CASSQVGGRQDEQFF. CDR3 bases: TGCGCCAGCAGCCAAGTTGGGGGGCGACAGGATGAGCAGTTCTTC.